The following is a T cell receptor beta chain sequence with its context. Its antigen remains unidentified. This sample is drawn from a study of a mutant IDH1 vaccine in newly diagnosed glioma. For the study at large: First vaccine doses came 4-6 weeks after radiotherapy alone, or with temozolomide cycles. Previous treatment comprised radiotherapy, temozolomide, or both, mostly both.

Per germline, CDR1 SNHLY and CDR2 FYNNEI. V lost 3 bases, J lost 6 bases, and 6 bases stayed unmatched. This CDR3 spans 14 amino acids. The repertoire was sequenced with immunoSEQ multiplex PCR; TCRdb's copy has only in-frame clones and lacks some. Of around 39,000 clones in the sample, 70% to 85% are singletons; the top ten hold around 2.4%. Study conclusions and caveats: It seemed that pseudoprogression was not linked to changes in the top peripheral T cell clonotypes. Of the patients, 80% to 95% had vaccine-induced immune responses.

Documented time point: week 23, last vaccination. Each dose delivered 300 ug of mutant IDH1 20-mer peptide subcutaneously with imiquimod. The receptor comes from a woman aged 18-29 years with glioma. Some clones in this sample may be carry-over from other donors' samples. The chain recombines TRBV2 with TRBJ1-2, with 8 positions matching TRBD1. The sequencing here drew on PBMCs, taken from a glioma patient whose treatment included an IDH1 peptide vaccine. The CDR3 spells CASSEAGGGHGYTF. CDR3 sequence (DNA): TGTGCCAGCAGTGAGGCAGGGGGCGGGCATGGCTACACCTTC.